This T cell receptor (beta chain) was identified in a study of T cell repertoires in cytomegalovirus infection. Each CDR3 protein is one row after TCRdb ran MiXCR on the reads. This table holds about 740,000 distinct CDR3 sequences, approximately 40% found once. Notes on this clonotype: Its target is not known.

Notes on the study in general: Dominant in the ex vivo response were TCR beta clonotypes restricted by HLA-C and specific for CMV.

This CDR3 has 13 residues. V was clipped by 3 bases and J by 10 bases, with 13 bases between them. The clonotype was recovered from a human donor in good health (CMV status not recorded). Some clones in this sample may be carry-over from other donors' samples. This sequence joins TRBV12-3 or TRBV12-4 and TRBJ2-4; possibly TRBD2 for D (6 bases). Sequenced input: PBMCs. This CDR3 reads CASSFGSGGIQYF. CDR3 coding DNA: TGTGCCAGCAGTTTCGGGAGCGGAGGTATTCAGTACTTC.